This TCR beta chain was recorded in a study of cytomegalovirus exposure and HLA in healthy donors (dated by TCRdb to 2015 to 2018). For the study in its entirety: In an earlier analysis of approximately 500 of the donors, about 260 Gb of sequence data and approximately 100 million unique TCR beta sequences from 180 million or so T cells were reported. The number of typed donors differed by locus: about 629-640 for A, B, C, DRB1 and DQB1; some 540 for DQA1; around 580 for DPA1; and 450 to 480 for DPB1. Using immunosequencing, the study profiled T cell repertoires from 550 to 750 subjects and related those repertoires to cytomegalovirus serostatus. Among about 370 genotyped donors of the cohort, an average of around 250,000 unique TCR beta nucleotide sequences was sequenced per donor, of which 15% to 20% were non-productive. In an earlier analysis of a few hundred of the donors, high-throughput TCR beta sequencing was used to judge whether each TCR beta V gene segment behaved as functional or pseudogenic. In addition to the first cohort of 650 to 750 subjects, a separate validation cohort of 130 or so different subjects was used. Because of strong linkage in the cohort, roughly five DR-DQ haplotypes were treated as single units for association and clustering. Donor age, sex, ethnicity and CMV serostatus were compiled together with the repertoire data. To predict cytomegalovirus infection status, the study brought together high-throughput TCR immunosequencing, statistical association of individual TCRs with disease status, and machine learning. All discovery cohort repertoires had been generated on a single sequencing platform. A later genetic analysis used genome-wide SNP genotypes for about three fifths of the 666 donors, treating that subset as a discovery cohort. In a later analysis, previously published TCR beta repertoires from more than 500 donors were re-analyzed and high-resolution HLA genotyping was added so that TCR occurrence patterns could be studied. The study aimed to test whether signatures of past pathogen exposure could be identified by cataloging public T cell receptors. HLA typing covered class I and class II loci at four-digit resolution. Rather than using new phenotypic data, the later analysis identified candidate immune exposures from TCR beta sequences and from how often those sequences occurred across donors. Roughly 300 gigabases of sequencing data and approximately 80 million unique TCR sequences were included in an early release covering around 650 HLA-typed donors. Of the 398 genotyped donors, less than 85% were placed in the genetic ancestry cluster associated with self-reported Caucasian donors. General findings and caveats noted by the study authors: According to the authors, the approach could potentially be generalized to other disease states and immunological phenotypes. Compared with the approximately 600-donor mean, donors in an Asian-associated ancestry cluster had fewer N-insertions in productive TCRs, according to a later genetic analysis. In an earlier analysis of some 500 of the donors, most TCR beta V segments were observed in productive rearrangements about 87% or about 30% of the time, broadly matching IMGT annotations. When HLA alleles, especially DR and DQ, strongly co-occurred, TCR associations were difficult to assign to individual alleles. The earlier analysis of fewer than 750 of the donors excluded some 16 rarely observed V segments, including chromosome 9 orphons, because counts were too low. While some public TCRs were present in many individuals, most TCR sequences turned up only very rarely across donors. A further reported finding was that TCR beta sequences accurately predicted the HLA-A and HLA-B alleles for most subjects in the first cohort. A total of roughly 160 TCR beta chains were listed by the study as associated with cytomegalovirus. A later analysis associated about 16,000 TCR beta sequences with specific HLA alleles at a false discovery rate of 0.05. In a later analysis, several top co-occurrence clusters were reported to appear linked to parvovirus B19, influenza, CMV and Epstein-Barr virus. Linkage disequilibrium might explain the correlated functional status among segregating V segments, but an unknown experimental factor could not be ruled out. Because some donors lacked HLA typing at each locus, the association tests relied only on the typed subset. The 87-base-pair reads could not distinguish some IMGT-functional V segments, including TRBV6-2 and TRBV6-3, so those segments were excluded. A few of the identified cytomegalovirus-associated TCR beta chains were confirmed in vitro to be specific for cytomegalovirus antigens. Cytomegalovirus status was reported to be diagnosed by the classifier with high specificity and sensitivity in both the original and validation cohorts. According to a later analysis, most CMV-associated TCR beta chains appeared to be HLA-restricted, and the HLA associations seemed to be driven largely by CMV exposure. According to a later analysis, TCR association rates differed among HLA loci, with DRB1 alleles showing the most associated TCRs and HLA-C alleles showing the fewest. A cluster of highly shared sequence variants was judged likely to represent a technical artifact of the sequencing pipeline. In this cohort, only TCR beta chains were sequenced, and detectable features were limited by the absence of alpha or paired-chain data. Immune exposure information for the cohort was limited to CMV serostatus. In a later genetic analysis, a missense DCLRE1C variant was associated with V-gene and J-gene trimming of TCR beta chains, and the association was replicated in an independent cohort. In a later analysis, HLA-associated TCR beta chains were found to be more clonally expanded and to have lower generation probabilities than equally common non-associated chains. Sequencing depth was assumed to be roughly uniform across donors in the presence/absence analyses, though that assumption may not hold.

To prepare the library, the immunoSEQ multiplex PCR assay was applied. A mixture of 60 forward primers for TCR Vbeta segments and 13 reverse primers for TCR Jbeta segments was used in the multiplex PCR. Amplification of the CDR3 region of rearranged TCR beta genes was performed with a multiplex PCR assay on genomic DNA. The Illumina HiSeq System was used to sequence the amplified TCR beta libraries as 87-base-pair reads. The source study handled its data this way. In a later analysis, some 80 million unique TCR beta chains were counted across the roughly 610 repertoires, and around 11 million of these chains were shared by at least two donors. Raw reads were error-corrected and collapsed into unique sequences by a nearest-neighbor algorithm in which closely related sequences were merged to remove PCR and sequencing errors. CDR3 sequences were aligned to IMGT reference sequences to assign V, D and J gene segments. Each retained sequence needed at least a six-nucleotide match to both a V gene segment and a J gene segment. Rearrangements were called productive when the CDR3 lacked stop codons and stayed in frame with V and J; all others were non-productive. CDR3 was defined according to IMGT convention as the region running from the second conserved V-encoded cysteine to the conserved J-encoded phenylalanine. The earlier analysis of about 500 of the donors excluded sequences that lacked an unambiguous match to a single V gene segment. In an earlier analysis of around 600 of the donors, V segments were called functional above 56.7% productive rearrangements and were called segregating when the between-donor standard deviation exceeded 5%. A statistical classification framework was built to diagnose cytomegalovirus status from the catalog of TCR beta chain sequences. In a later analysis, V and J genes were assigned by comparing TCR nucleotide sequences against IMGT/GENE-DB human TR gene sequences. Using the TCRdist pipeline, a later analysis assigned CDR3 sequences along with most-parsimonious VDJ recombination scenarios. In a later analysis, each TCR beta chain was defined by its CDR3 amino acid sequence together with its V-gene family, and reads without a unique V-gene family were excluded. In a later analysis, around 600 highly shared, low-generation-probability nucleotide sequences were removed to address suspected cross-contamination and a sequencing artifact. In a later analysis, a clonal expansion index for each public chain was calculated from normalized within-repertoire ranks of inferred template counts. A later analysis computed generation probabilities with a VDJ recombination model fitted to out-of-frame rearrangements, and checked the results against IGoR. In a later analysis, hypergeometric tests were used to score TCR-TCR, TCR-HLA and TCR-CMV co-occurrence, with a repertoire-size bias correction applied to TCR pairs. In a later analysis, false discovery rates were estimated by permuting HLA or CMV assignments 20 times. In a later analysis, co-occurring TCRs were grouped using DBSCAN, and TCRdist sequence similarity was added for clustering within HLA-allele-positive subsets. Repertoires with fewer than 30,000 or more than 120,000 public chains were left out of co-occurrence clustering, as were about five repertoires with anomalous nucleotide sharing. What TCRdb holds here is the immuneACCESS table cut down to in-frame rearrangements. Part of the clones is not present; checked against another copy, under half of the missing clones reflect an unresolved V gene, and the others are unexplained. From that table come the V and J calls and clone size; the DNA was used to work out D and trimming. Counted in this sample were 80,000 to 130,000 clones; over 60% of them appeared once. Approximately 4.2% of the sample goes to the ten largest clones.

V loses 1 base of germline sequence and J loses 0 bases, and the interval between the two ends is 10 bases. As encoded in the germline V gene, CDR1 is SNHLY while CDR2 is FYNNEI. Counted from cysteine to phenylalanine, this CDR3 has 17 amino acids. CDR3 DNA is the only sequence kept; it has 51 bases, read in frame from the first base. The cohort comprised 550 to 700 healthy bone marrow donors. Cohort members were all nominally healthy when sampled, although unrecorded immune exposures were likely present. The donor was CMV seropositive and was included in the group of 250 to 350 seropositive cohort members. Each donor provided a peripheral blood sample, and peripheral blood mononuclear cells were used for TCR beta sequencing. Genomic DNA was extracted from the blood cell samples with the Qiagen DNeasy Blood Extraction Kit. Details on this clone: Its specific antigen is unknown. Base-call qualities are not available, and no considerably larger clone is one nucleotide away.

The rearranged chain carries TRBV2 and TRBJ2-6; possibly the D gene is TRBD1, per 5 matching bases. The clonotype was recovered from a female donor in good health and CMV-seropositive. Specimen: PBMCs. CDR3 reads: CASSEGGRSSGANVLTF. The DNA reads TGTGCCAGCAGTGAAGGGGGCAGGAGCTCTGGGGCCAACGTCCTGACTTTC.